Below are 17 T cell receptor beta chains sequenced from a single sample in a study of T cell repertoires in cytomegalovirus infection (dated by TCRdb to the late 2010s). Data came from an Illumina HiSeq 1500. The public reads were run again by TCRdb, first through fastp at Q25 and then through MiXCR, and only productive beta chains were kept. Merged by CDR3 protein, the rows form single entries marked with the most common genes and DNA. This sample holds 500,000 to 600,000 distinct CDR3 sequences; 16% were observed only once. The ten largest clones take up about 24% of the sample. Specimen: CD8+ T cells from PBMCs. The receptor source for this set is a human donor in good health (CMV status not recorded). Some clones in this sample may be carry-over from other donors' samples.

This clonotype was seen ten or more times. V gene TRBV7-6 combines with J gene TRBJ2-7, with 11 bases that match TRBD1. Germline loops: CDR1 SGHVS, CDR2 FNYEAQ. The trim removed 7 bases at V and 3 bases at J, leaving 5 bases unmatched. CDR3 size: 14 residues. CDR3 nucleotides: TGTGCCAGCATGAAGGGGACAGGGGGCTACGAGCAGTACTTC. It translates to CASMKGTGGYEQYF.

This clonotype came up a few times. The chain has TRBV19 and TRBJ2-3, with a weak D call TRBD2 (6 bases). Trimming left V 10 bases short and J 2 bases short, with 16 bases between. Germline lookup yields CDR1 LNHDA and CDR2 SQIVND (reference sequence). The CDR3 is 14 residues long. In nucleotides, the CDR3 is TGTGCCACAGGAGGGCGTGGAGCCACAGATACGCAGTATTTT. Residues: CATGGRGATDTQYF.

This clonotype was found a few times. The chain links TRBV29-1 to TRBJ2-1, with 8 bases lining up with TRBD2. Trimming removed 7 bases from V and 3 bases from J; junction bases left unmatched: 8. Germline CDR1 SQVTM, CDR2 ANQGSEA. This CDR3 comprises 14 residues. The CDR3 DNA follows: TGCAGCGCCCGGGGGGGCGGGGGCTACAATGAGCAGTTCTTC. It codes for CSARGGGGYNEQFF.

In this sample, this clonotype turned up many times. The chain couples TRBV7-9 to TRBJ2-5, with a weak D call TRBD2 (5 bases). V lost 5 bases to trimming and J lost 5 bases, with 18 bases between them. CDR1 and CDR2 (germline): SEHNR, FQNEAQ (reference sequence). The CDR3 runs 15 residues. CDR3 in DNA: TGTGCCAGCAGCCGCCGGAGTGAGGGCCTTGAGACCCAGTACTTC. It is translated as CASSRRSEGLETQYF. The full variable domain, with the rest looked up from reference TRBV7-9 and TRBJ2-5, is DTGVSQNPRHKITKRGQNVTFRCDPISEHNRLYWYRQTLGQGPEFLTYFQNEAQLEKSRLLSDRFSAERPKGSFSTLEIQRTEQGDSAMYLCASSRRSEGLETQYFGPGTRLLVL.

This clonotype has at least ten counts. The J gene is TRBJ1-1, the V gene TRBV10-3; 8 bases are a match to TRBD1. This CDR3 region has 15 residues. Looked up from germline, CDR1 is ENHRY and CDR2 is SYGVKD. V shed 7 bases and J 0 bases; nucleotides not matched to a gene: 7. CDR3 in DNA: TGTGCCATCACCCCTCTGGGACAGGTGAACACTGAAGCTTTCTTT. Translation: CAITPLGQVNTEAFF.

This clonotype was picked up many times. The chain employs TRBV28 and TRBJ2-2; no reliable D call. In germline, CDR1 is MDHEN, CDR2 SYDVKM. Trimming stripped 3 bases from V and 0 bases from J, with 14 bases between. The CDR3 length is 17 residues. This CDR3 reads CASSFLNLHANTGELFF. The CDR3 DNA follows: TGTGCCAGCAGTTTCCTCAATCTCCACGCGAACACCGGGGAGCTGTTTTTT.

This clonotype was found many times. CDR3 loop: CASSSDANEQFF. The DNA for the CDR3 is TGTGCCAGCAGCTCAGATGCCAATGAGCAGTTCTTC. The V call is TRBV7-6, the J call TRBJ2-1; D uncertain. The germline V and J ends were trimmed by 4 bases and 6 bases, with 7 bases remaining between them. Germline V gene sequence: CDR1 SGHVS, CDR2 FNYEAQ. The CDR3 length is 12 residues. The whole variable domain, remainder taken from reference TRBV7-6 and TRBJ2-1, is GAGVSQSPRYKVTKRGQDVALRCDPISGHVSLYWYRQALGQGPEFLTYFNYEAQQDKSGLPNDRFSAERPEGSISTLTIQRTEQRDSAMYRCASSSDANEQFFGPGTRLTVL.

This clonotype was counted at least ten times. The V and J genes are TRBV6-2 or TRBV6-3 and TRBJ2-7; a weak D match, TRBD2 (6 bases). Germline V gene sequence: CDR1 MNHEY, CDR2 SVGEGT. The CDR3 runs 16 residues. V dropped 4 bases and J dropped 4 bases, with 20 bases sitting between them. The CDR3 loop reads CASSWSRVAVPYEQYF. The DNA of the CDR3 is TGTGCCAGCAGTTGGTCAAGGGTAGCGGTTCCTTACGAGCAGTACTTC.

The table lists this clonotype with many counts. This chain links TRBV7-9 with TRBJ2-1; possibly TRBD2 for D (6 bases). This CDR3 has 14 residues. The V gene's germline CDR1 is SEHNR and CDR2 FQNEAQ (reference sequence). V lost 7 bases and J 0 bases, leaving 10 bases between the germline ends. CDR3 loop: CASTLTSSYNEQFF. In DNA, the CDR3 is TGTGCCAGCACCCTGACTAGCTCCTACAATGAGCAGTTCTTC. Combining the CDR3 with reference TRBV7-9 and TRBJ2-1 gives the whole variable domain DTGVSQNPRHKITKRGQNVTFRCDPISEHNRLYWYRQTLGQGPEFLTYFQNEAQLEKSRLLSDRFSAERPKGSFSTLEIQRTEQGDSAMYLCASTLTSSYNEQFFGPGTRLTVL.

This clonotype was detected many times. This sequence joins TRBV7-9 and TRBJ1-1, with TRBD1 as a possible D gene (5 bases). Germline V gene sequence: CDR1 SEHNR, CDR2 FQNEAQ (reference sequence). This CDR3 spans 14 amino acids. The ends were cut back, 1 base at V and 1 base at J, with 7 bases in the middle. DNA of the CDR3: TGTGCCAGCAGCTTAGTTCAGGGGAACACTGAAGCTTTCTTT. It translates to CASSLVQGNTEAFF.

Worth noting for this clonotype: Since no conserved phenylalanine or tryptophan closes the CDR3, a read error is the likely cause. The chain joins TRBV5-1 to TRBJ1-1, with 8 bases lining up with TRBD1. CDR3 length: 16 residues. Germline V gives CDR1 SGHRS, CDR2 YFSETQ. With 4 bases clipped from V and 0 bases from J, the junction kept 8 bases outside the gene matches. The DNA of the CDR3 is TGCGCCAGCAGCACCGGGGACAGGAGTATGAACACTGAAGCTTTCTAT. It is translated as CASSTGDRSMNTEAFY.

This clonotype turned up a few times. The chain employs TRBV4-1 and TRBJ1-2, with TRBD1 as a possible D gene (5 bases). The germline V and J ends were trimmed by 0 bases and 5 bases, with 16 bases remaining between them. The CDR3 consists of 16 residues. Germline V lookup: CDR1 MGHRA, CDR2 YSYEKL. The CDR3 nucleotides are TGCGCCAGCAGCCAAGATCAGGGTGGGGACGGGTATGGCTACACCTTC. Translating gives CASSQDQGGDGYGYTF.

As concerns this clonotype: The germline gene is not matched at one end of the junction; a read error may be the cause. The rearrangement joins TRBV3-1 to TRBJ1-2; TRBD1 matches at 8 bases. The CDR3 is 15 residues long. Germline V lookup: CDR1 LGHDT, CDR2 YNNKEL (reference sequence). CDR3: CASSPVGTGNHGYTF. The CDR3 DNA follows: TGTGCCAGCAGCCCGGTAGGGACAGGTAACCATGGCTACACCTTC.

The chain links TRBV28 to TRBJ1-5; tentatively, D is TRBD1 (6 bases). Trimming removed 6 bases at V and 4 bases at J, with 16 bases between. Germline V gene data show CDR1 as MDHEN and CDR2 as SYDVKM. CDR3 length: 15 amino acids. The CDR3 region is CASSPRGVPNQPQHF. CDR3 DNA sequence: TGTGCCAGCAGCCCGAGGGGGGTCCCAAATCAGCCCCAGCATTTT.

This clonotype occurred many times. The chain is built from TRBV7-9 and TRBJ2-7; D is unresolved. CDR3 length: 15 residues. Per the germline V gene, CDR1 is SEHNR and CDR2 is FQNEAQ (reference sequence). Trimming stripped 1 base from V and 2 bases from J, with 12 bases between. This CDR3 is CASSLDLTQTYEQYF. DNA for the CDR3: TGTGCCAGCAGCTTAGATTTAACACAAACCTACGAGCAGTACTTC.

The chain couples TRBV14 to TRBJ2-1, with D possibly matching TRBD2 (6 bases). CDR3 length equals 16 residues. The germline CDR1 and CDR2 sequences are SGHDN and FVKESK. With 3 bases removed from V and 8 bases from J, the gap between germline ends came to 20 bases. CDR3 region: CASSQLPGTSVDEQFF. CDR3 nucleotides: TGTGCCAGCAGCCAGCTGCCAGGGACTTCAGTCGATGAGCAGTTCTTC.

In regard to this clonotype: The CDR3 carries no conserved terminal phenylalanine or tryptophan, so it likely arises from a read error. The rearrangement links TRBV20-1 to TRBJ2-7; D perhaps matches TRBD2 (5 bases). Germline values: CDR1 DFQATT, CDR2 SNEGSKA (reference sequence). V was shortened by 0 bases and J by 3 bases, with 9 bases between the two germline ends. This CDR3 spans 13 amino acids. The DNA for the CDR3 is TGCAGTGCTAGAGATCGGGGAAACTACGAGCAGTACTTA. Its translation: CSARDRGNYEQYL.